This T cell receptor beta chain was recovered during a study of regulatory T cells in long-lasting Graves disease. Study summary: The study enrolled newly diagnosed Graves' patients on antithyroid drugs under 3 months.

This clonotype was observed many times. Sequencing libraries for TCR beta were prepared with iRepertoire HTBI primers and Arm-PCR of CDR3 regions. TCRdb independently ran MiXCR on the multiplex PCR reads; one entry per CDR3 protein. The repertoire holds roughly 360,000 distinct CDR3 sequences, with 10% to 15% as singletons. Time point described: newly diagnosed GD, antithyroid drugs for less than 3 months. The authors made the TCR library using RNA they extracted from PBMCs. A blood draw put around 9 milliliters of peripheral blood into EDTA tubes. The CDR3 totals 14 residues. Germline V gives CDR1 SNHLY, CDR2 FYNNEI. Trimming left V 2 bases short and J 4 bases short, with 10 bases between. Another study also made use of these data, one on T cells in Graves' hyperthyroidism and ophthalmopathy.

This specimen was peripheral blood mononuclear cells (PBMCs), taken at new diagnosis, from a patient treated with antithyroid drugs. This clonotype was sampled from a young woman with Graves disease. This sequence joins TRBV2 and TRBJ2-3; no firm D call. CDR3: CASSEQAGSDTQYF. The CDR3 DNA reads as TGTGCCAGCAGTGAACAGGCCGGATCAGATACGCAGTATTTT. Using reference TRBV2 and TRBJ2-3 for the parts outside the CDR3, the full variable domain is EPEVTQTPSHQVTQMGQEVILRCVPISNHLYFYWYRQILGQKVEFLVSFYNNEISEKSEIFDDQFSVERPDGSNFTLKIRSTKLEDSAMYFCASSEQAGSDTQYFGPGTRLTVL.